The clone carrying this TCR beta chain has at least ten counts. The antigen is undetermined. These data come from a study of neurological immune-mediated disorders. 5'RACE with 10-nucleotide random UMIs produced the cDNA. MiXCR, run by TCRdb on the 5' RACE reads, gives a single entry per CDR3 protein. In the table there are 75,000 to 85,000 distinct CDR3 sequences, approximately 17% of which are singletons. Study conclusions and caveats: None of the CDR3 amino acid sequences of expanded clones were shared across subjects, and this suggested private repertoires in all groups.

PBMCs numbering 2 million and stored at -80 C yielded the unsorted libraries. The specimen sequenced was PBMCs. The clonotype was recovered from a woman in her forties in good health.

The CDR3 nucleotides read TGTGCCAGCAGTGGCGGGGTCGGGCCAGCGGGTAATTCACCCCTCCACTTT. Its translation: CASSGGVGPAGNSPLHF. This sequence joins TRBV2 and TRBJ1-6; D gene uncertain. The V and J ends lost 4 bases and 6 bases respectively, with 19 bases between them. The CDR3 is 17 amino acids. The germline V gene has CDR1 SNHLY and CDR2 FYNNEI. Together with reference TRBV2 and TRBJ1-6, the CDR3 gives the full variable domain: EPEVTQTPSHQVTQMGQEVILRCVPISNHLYFYWYRQILGQKVEFLVSFYNNEISEKSEIFDDQFSVERPDGSNFTLKIRSTKLEDSAMYFCASSGGVGPAGNSPLHFGNGTRLTVT.